These 11 T cell receptor beta chains share one sample of origin, sequenced in a study of control samples from healthy donors and cancer patients. The data were produced by immunoSEQ multiplex PCR, yet TCRdb's version contains in-frame clones alone and is incomplete. The sample has around 180,000 clones, around 88% seen once; the top ten hold roughly 5.3%. Sequencing was done on a sample of blood. Every receptor here comes from a woman aged 25 to 39 in good health.

As for this clone: One junction end disagrees with the germline gene, perhaps due to a read error. The chain combines TRBV7-7 with TRBJ1-1; D is unclear. The CDR3 runs to 15 residues. In germline, CDR1 is SSHAT, CDR2 FNYEAQ (reference sequence). The CDR3 sequence: CASNPKFPLNTEAFF. The CDR3 DNA is TGTGCTAGCAACCCCAAATTCCCTCTGAACACTGAAGCTTTCTTT.

Worth noting for this clone: Additional DNA sequences in this sample encode the identical CDR3. CDR3 loop: CASSQPKGTRNTGELFF. The CDR3 bases are TGCGCCAGCAGCCAACCCAAGGGGACTAGGAACACCGGGGAGCTGTTTTTT. The chain combines TRBV4-1 with TRBJ2-2; 8 nucleotides align to TRBD2. This CDR3 has 17 residues. The V gene's germline CDR1 is MGHRA and CDR2 YSYEKL. The V and J ends lost 2 bases and 1 base, in that order; junction bases with no gene match: 6.

Regarding this clone: This same CDR3 is encoded by further DNA sequences in the sample. The chain links TRBV2 to TRBJ1-1, with a possible D match to TRBD1 (6 bases). The CDR3 spans 12 residues. The V end lost 6 bases, the J end lost 1 base, and 6 bases lay between the germline ends. Germline-derived CDR1 and CDR2 are SNHLY and FYNNEI. The CDR3 DNA reads as TGTGCCAGCAGGGACAGGAACACTGAAGCTTTCTTT. Its translation: CASRDRNTEAFF.

This chain joins TRBV4-1 and TRBJ2-7; no clear D. Germline V CDR1 and CDR2: MGHRA, YSYEKL. This CDR3 has 14 residues. With 1 base removed from V and 2 bases from J, the gap between germline ends came to 9 bases. In DNA, the CDR3 is TGCGCCAGCAGCCAAGGGCAGGACCCCTACGAGCAGTACTTC. Amino acids: CASSQGQDPYEQYF.

The V and J genes are TRBV19 and TRBJ2-2; 7 bases match TRBD2. Germline loops: CDR1 LNHDA, CDR2 SQIVND (reference sequence). There are 14 residues in the CDR3. After removal of 5 bases from V and 6 bases from J, the junction contained 6 bases not matched to a gene. The CDR3 DNA follows: TGTGCCAGTAGTTTAAAAGGACTAGCCGGGGAGCTGTTTTTT. Residues: CASSLKGLAGELFF.

This chain uses TRBV19 with TRBJ2-3; a weak D match, TRBD2 (6 bases). Germline V gene data show CDR1 as LNHDA and CDR2 as SQIVND (reference sequence). This CDR3 contains 14 residues. Deletions cut 7 bases from V and 5 bases from J, with 16 bases between. CDR3: CASTSTAGIDTQYF. The CDR3 DNA reads as TGTGCCAGTACCTCCACGGCGGGAATAGATACGCAGTATTTT.

J is TRBJ1-2 and V is TRBV7-9, with a weak D call TRBD1 (6 bases). This CDR3 spans 16 amino acids. Germline lookup yields CDR1 SEHNR and CDR2 FQNEAQ (reference sequence). V lost 7 bases, J lost 4 bases, and 22 bases lay in between. This CDR3 reads CASTPPQWGRGYGYTF. In DNA form, the CDR3 reads TGTGCCAGCACCCCACCCCAGTGGGGGCGCGGCTATGGCTACACCTTC.

The rearrangement uses TRBV16 and TRBJ2-4, with D unresolved. The germline V gene has CDR1 KGHSY and CDR2 FQNENV. This CDR3 is built from 15 residues. V lost 0 bases, J lost 2 bases, and 8 bases lay in between. CDR3 in amino acids: CASSQSWIPKNIQYF. In DNA form, the CDR3 reads TGTGCCAGCAGCCAATCTTGGATACCCAAAAACATTCAGTACTTC.

This sequence joins TRBV9 and TRBJ2-2, with TRBD2 identical over 7 bases. There are 16 residues in the CDR3. V trimming: 4 bases; J trimming: 2 bases; junction bases outside the gene matches: 8. From germline, CDR1 is SGDLS and CDR2 YYNGEE. The CDR3 spells CASSPISGINTGELFF. The CDR3 DNA reads TGTGCCAGCAGCCCTATCAGCGGGATTAACACCGGGGAGCTGTTTTTT. Full variable domain (outside the CDR3, taken from reference TRBV9 and TRBJ2-2): DSGVTQTPKHLITATGQRVTLRCSPRSGDLSVYWYQQSLDQGLQFLIQYYNGEERAKGNILERFSAQQFPDLHSELNLSSLELGDSALYFCASSPISGINTGELFFGEGSRLTVL.

V and J are TRBV5-4 and TRBJ2-5, with a weak D call TRBD2 (6 bases). The germline V gene encodes CDR1 SGHNT and CDR2 YYREEE (reference sequence). The CDR3 length is 15 residues. With 4 bases removed from V and 5 bases from J, the gap between germline ends came to 18 bases. The CDR3 sequence: CASSHPPGVRETQYF. The CDR3 bases are TGTGCCAGCAGCCACCCCCCGGGGGTTCGGGAGACCCAGTACTTC.

This clone was observed a few times. In nucleotides, the CDR3 is TGTGCCAGCAGCTTGTTCGAGGCTGAAGCTTTCTTT. The encoded protein is CASSLFEAEAFF. The gene calls are TRBV5-5 and TRBJ1-1; D not certain. Germline V gene lookup returns CDR1 SGHKS and CDR2 YYEKEE (reference sequence). V lost 1 base and J lost 6, with 7 bases in between. The CDR3 length is 12 residues.